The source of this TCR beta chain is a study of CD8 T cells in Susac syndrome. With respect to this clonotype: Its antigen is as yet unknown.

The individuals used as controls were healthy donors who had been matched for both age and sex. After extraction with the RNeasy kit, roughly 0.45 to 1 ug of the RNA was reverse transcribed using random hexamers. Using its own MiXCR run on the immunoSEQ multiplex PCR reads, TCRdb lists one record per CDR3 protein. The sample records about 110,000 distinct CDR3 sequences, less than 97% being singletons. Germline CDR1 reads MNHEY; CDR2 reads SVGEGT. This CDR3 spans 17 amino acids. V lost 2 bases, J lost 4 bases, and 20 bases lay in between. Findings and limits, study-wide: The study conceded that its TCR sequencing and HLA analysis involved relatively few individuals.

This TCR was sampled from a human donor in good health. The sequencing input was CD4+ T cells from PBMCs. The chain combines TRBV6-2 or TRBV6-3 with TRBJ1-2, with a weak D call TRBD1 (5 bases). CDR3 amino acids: CASSYPRRGRDSYGYTF. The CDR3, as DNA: TGTGCCAGCAGTTACCCCAGGCGGGGACGTGATTCCTATGGCTACACCTTC.